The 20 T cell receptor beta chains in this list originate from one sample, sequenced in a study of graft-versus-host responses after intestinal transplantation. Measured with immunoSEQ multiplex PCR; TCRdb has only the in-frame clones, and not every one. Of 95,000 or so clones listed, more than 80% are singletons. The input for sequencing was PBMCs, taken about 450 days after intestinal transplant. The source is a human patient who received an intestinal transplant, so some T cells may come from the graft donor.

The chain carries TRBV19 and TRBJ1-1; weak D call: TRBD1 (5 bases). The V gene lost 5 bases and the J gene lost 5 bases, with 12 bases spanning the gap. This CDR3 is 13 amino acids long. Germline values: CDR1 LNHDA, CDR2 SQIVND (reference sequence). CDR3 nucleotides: TGTGCCAGTAGTTGGGGGGATTGGACTGAAGCTTTCTTT. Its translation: CASSWGDWTEAFF.

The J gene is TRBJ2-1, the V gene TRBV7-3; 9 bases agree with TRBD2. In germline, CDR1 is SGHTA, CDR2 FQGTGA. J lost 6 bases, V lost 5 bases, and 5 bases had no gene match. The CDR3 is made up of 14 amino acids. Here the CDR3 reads CASSLASGTNEQFF. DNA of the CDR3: TGTGCCAGCAGCCTGGCTAGCGGGACCAATGAGCAGTTCTTC.

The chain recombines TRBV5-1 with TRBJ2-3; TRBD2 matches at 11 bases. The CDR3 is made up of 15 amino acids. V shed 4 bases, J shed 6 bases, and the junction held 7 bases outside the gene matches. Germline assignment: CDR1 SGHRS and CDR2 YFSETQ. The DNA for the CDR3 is TGCGCCAGCAGCCAAGAACTAGCGGGGGCGGATACGCAGTATTTT. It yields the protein CASSQELAGADTQYF. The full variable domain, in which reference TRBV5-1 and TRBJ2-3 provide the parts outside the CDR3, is KAGVTQTPRYLIKTRGQQVTLSCSPISGHRSVSWYQQTPGQGLQFLFEYFSETQRNKGNFPGRFSGRQFSNSRSEMNVSTLELGDSALYLCASSQELAGADTQYFGPGTRLTVL.

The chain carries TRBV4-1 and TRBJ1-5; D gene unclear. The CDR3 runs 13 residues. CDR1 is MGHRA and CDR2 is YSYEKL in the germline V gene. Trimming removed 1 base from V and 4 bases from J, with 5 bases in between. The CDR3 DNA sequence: TGCGCCAGCAGCCAAGCGGGGAATCAGCCCCAGCATTTT. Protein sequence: CASSQAGNQPQHF.

Here the CDR3 reads CASSIQLAGGPETQYF. The CDR3 DNA sequence: TGTGCCAGCAGTATCCAACTAGCGGGGGGCCCAGAGACCCAGTACTTC. V is TRBV27 and J is TRBJ2-5, with 12 bases fitting TRBD2. With V trimmed by 5 bases and J by 4 bases, 8 bases remained unmatched. The CDR3 spans 16 residues. Germline assignment: CDR1 MNHEY and CDR2 SMNVEV (reference sequence).

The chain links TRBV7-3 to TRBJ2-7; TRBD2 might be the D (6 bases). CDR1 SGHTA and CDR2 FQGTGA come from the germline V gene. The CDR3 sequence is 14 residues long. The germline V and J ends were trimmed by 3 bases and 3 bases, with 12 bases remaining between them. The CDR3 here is CASSFGGTGYEQYF. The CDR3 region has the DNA TGTGCCAGCAGCTTCGGCGGGACGGGCTACGAGCAGTACTTC.

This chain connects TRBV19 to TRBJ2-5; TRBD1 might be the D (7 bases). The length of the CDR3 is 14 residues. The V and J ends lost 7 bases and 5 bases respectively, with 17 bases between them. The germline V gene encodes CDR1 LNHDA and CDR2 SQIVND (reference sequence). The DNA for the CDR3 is TGTGCCAGTAAAGGGGGCGGGGTGAGGGAGACCCAGTACTTC. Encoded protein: CASKGGGVRETQYF.

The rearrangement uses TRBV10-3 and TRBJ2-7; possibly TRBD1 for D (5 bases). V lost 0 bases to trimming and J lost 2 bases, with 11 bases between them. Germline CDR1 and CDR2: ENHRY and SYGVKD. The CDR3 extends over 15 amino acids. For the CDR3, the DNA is TGTGCCATCAGTGAGTCGTGGACACAGACCTACGAGCAGTACTTC. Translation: CAISESWTQTYEQYF.

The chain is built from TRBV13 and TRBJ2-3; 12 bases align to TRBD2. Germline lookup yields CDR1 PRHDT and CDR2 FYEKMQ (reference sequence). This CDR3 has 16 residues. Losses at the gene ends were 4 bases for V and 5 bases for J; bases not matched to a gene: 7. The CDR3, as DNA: TGTGCCAGCAGCTCCTGGACTAGCGGGGATGAAGATACGCAGTATTTT. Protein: CASSSWTSGDEDTQYF. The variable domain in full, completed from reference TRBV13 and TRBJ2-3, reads AAGVIQSPRHLIKEKRETATLKCYPIPRHDTVYWYQQGPGQDPQFLISFYEKMQSDKGSIPDRFSAQQFSDYHSELNMSSLELGDSALYFCASSSWTSGDEDTQYFGPGTRLTVL.

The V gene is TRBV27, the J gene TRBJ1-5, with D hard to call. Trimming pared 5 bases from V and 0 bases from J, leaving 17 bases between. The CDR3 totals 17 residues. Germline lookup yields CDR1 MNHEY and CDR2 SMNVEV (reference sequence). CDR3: CASSPLLSGYSNQPQHF. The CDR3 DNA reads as TGTGCCAGCAGTCCCCTTTTGTCGGGCTATAGCAATCAGCCCCAGCATTTT.

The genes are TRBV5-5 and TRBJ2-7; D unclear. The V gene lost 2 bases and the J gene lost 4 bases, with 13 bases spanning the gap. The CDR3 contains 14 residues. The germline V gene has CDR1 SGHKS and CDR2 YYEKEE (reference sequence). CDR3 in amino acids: CASSFGRAPYEQYF. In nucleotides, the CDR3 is TGTGCCAGCAGCTTTGGACGGGCCCCGTACGAGCAGTACTTC.

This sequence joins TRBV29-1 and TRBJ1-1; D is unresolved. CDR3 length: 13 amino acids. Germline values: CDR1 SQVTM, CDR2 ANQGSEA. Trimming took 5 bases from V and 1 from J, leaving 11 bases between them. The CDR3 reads CSVHPFTNTEAFF. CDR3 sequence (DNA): TGCAGCGTTCATCCATTTACGAACACTGAAGCTTTCTTT.

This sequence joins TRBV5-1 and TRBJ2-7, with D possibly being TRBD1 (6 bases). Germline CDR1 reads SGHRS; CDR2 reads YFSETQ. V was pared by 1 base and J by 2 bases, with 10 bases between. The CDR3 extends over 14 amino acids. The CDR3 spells CASSLRGQTYEQYF. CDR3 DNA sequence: TGCGCCAGCAGCTTGCGTGGACAGACCTACGAGCAGTACTTC.

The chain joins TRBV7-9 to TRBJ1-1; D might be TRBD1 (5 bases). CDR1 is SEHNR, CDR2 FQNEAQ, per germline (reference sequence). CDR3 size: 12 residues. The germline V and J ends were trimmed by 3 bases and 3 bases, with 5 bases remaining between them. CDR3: CASSFRDTEAFF. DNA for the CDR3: TGTGCCAGCAGCTTCAGGGACACTGAAGCTTTCTTT.

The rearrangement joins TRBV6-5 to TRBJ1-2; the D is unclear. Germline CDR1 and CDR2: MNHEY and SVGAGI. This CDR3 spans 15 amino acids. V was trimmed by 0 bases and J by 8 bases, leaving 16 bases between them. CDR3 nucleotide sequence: TGTGCCAGCAGTTACTCGGACGGATTGTTAGGAGGCTACACCTTC. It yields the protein CASSYSDGLLGGYTF.

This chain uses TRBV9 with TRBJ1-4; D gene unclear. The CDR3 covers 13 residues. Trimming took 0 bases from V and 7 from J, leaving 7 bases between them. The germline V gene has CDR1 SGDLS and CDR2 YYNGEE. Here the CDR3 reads CASSVGSGEKLFF. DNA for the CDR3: TGTGCCAGCAGCGTAGGTAGTGGTGAAAAACTGTTTTTT.

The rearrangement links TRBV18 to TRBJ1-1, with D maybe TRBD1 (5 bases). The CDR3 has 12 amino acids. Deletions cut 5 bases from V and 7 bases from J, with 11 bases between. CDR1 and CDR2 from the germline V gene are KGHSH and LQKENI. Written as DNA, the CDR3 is TGTGCCAGCTCAATAAAGGGACTTGAAGCTTTCTTT. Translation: CASSIKGLEAFF.

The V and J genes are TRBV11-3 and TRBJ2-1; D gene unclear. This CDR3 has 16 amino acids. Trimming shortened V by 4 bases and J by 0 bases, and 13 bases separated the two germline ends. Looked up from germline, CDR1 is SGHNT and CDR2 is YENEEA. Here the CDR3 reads CASSSRYGSSYNEQFF. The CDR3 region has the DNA TGTGCCAGCAGCTCGAGGTACGGTAGCTCCTACAATGAGCAGTTCTTC.

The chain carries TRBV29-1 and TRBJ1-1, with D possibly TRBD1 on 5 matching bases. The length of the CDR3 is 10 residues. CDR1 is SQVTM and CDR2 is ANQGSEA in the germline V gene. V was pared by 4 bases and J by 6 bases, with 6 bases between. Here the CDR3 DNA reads TGCAGCGTTGCGGGACCTGAAGCTTTCTTT. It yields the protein CSVAGPEAFF.

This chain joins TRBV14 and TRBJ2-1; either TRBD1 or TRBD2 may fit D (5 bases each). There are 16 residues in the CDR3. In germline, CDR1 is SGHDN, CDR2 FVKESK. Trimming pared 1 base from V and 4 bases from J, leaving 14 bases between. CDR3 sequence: CASSQGGAWGYNEQFF. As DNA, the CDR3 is TGTGCCAGCAGCCAAGGAGGGGCGTGGGGTTACAATGAGCAGTTCTTC.